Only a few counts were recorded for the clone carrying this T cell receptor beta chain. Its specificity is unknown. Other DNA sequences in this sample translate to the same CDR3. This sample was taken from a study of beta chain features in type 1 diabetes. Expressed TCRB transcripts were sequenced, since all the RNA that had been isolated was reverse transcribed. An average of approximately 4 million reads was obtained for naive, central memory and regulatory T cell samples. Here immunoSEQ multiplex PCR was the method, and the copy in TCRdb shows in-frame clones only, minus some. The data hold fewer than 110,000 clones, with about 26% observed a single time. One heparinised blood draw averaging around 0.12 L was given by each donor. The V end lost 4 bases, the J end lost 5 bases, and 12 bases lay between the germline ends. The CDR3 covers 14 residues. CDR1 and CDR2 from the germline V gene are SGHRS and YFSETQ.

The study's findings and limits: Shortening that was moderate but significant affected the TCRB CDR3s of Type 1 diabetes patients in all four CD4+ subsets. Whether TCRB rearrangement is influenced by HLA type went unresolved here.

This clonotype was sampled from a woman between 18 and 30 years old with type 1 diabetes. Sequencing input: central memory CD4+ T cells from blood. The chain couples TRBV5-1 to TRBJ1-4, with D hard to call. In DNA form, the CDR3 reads TGCGCCAGCAGCCCCGGACGGGGAAATGAAAAACTGTTTTTT. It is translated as CASSPGRGNEKLFF. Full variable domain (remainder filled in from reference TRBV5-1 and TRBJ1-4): KAGVTQTPRYLIKTRGQQVTLSCSPISGHRSVSWYQQTPGQGLQFLFEYFSETQRNKGNFPGRFSGRQFSNSRSEMNVSTLELGDSALYLCASSPGRGNEKLFFGSGTQLSVL.